This is a list of T cell receptor beta chains from one sample in a study of T-cell reconstitution after alpha-beta-depleted transplantation in children. TCRdb recomputed calls from the PCR reads with MiXCR, one row per CDR3 protein. The data contain about 78,000 distinct CDR3 sequences, approximately 14% of them singletons. The sample consisted of PBMCs, mostly from graft donor cells, taken 180 days after TCRalphabeta/CD19-depleted stem cell transplant. Source of these receptors: a male patient between 2 and 15 years old who had a stem cell transplant for acute lymphoblastic leukemia, so the T cells may come from the graft donor. Each CDR3 is given with its conserved first and last residue. The D gene is left open where the match is weak. Only part of the rows carry a size: once, few, many, or a class if the clone is expanded.

CDR3 | DNA | D | J | size | V
CATSDPSVETQYF | TGTGCCACCAGTGATCCCTCGGTAGAGACCCAGTACTTC | . | TRBJ2-5 | few | TRBV24-1
CASSELQGGSEAFF | TGTGCCAGCAGTGAATTGCAGGGGGGTTCTGAAGCTTTCTTT | TRBD1 | TRBJ1-1 | . | TRBV25-1
CASSFSGALIDGYTF | TGTGCCAGCAGTTTTTCGGGAGCCTTGATTGATGGCTACACCTTC | . | TRBJ1-2 | few | TRBV27
CSARPLTQETQYF | TGCAGTGCTAGACCCTTAACCCAAGAGACCCAGTACTTC | . | TRBJ2-5 | many | TRBV20-1
CASSVTGSSGNTIYF | TGTGCCAGCAGTGTGACAGGGTCCTCTGGAAACACCATATATTTT | TRBD1 | TRBJ1-3 | few | TRBV12-3/TRBV12-4
CASRKDSLGELFF | TGTGCCAGCAGGAAGGACAGCCTCGGGGAGCTGTTTTTT | . | TRBJ2-2 | few | TRBV2
CASSFPRGTDTQYF | TGTGCCAGCAGCTTTCCCCGAGGGACAGATACGCAGTATTTT | . | TRBJ2-3 | few | TRBV7-2
CASSEGRGNYNEQFF | TGTGCCAGCAGTGAAGGGCGAGGTAACTACAATGAGCAGTTCTTC | . | TRBJ2-1 | . | TRBV12-3/TRBV12-4
CASSQEGGSYSPLHF | TGTGCCAGCAGCCAAGAAGGGGGGTCCTATTCACCCCTCCACTTT | . | TRBJ1-6 | . | TRBV3-1
CASSLVTGLYNEQFF | TGTGCCAGCAGTTTAGTCACAGGGCTATACAATGAGCAGTTCTTC | . | TRBJ2-1 | few | TRBV12-3/TRBV12-4
CASSLVSTGLNYEQYF | TGTGCCAGCAGCTTAGTTTCGACAGGCCTGAACTACGAGCAGTACTTC | . | TRBJ2-7 | few | TRBV7-9
CASSVGDPYEQYF | TGTGCCAGCAGCGTAGGAGACCCCTACGAGCAGTACTTC | . | TRBJ2-7 | few | TRBV9
CAISEWAETQYF | TGTGCCATCAGTGAGTGGGCGGAGACCCAGTACTTC | . | TRBJ2-5 | few | TRBV10-3
CSARGLTGLPDTQYF | TGCAGTGCTAGAGGGTTGACAGGGCTCCCAGATACGCAGTATTTT | TRBD1 | TRBJ2-3 | few | TRBV20-1
CASSYPAGGYTF | TGTGCCAGCAGTTACCCGGCGGGTGGCTACACCTTC | . | TRBJ1-2 | . | TRBV6-6
CASSRQGANYEQYF | TGTGCCAGCTCGCGGCAGGGGGCAAACTACGAGCAGTACTTC | TRBD1 | TRBJ2-7 | . | TRBV18
CASIPWRGGGNIQYF | TGTGCCAGCATCCCTTGGAGAGGAGGGGGAAACATTCAGTACTTC | . | TRBJ2-4 | . | TRBV5-8